The present T cell receptor (beta chain) was sequenced within a study of T cell changes during pregnancy in multiple sclerosis. This clone has a handful of counts. Germline V CDR1 and CDR2: LNHDA, SQIVND (reference sequence). V shed 6 bases and J shed 7 bases, with 13 bases lying between them. The CDR3 runs 12 residues. Measured with immunoSEQ multiplex PCR; TCRdb has only the in-frame clones, and not every one. Of about 56,000 clones in the sample, roughly 90% were seen once. The chain is built from TRBV19 and TRBJ2-7, with D possibly matching TRBD1 (6 bases). Sequencing used peripheral blood, obtained after pregnancy. The clonotype was recovered from a female donor with multiple sclerosis, enrolled in a pregnancy study. The CDR3: CASRQTGQEQYF. CDR3 coding DNA: TGTGCCAGTAGGCAAACAGGACAGGAGCAGTACTTC.